This T cell receptor beta chain originates from a study of control samples from healthy donors and cancer patients. The data were produced by immunoSEQ multiplex PCR, yet TCRdb's version contains in-frame clones alone and is incomplete. The sample includes around 110,000 clones, 88% of them seen just once. V lost 5 bases, J lost 11 bases, and 15 bases lay in between. The germline V gene has CDR1 LGHDT and CDR2 YNNKEL (reference sequence). The CDR3 contains 12 residues. V is TRBV3-1 (or the pseudogene TRBV3-2) and J is TRBJ1-1, with D unresolved. Source material: blood. The receptor comes from an older woman in good health. CDR3 nucleotide sequence: TGTGCCAGCAGCGAGCTAGGTGGGGAGGCTTTCTTT. Protein product: CASSELGGEAFF.